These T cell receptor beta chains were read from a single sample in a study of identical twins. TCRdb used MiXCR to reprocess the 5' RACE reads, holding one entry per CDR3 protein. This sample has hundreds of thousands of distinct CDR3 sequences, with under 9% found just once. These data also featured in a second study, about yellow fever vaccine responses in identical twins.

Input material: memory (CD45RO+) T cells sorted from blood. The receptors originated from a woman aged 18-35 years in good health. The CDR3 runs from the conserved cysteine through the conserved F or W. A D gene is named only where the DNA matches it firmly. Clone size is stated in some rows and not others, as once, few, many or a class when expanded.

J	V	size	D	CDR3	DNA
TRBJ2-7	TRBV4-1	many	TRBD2	CASSQPTSGTYEQYF	TGCGCCAGCAGCCAACCCACTAGCGGGACCTACGAGCAGTACTTC
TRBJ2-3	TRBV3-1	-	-	CAFCLMGWLAISTDTQYF	TGTGCCTTCTGCCTCATGGGGTGGCTAGCGATAAGCACAGATACGCAGTATTTT
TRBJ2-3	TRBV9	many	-	CASSVVGTGKDTQYF	TGTGCCAGCAGCGTAGTCGGGACCGGCAAAGATACGCAGTATTTT
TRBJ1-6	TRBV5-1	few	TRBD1	CASSAWTGNINSPLHF	TGCGCCAGCAGCGCCTGGACAGGGAATATCAATTCACCCCTCCACTTT
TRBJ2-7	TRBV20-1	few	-	CSSIGRDGYEQYF	TGCAGCAGTATAGGCAGGGACGGCTACGAGCAGTACTTC
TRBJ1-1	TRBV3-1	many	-	CASSQGQANTEAFF	TGTGCCAGCAGCCAAGGACAGGCGAACACTGAAGCTTTCTTT
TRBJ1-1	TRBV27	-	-	CASSYGQMNTEAFF	TGTGCCAGCAGTTATGGACAGATGAACACTGAAGCTTTCTTT
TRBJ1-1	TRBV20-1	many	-	CSARGLNTEAFF	TGCAGTGCGCGGGGCTTGAACACTGAAGCTTTCTTT
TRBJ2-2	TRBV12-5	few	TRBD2	CASGSRGTSGPSSNTGELFF	TGTGCTAGTGGTTCCCGGGGGACTAGCGGGCCCTCTTCGAACACCGGGGAGCTGTTTTTT
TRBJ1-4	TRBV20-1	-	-	CSARNDGGEVSGKLFF	TGCAGTGCTAGGAATGACGGTGGGGAAGTGTCAGGAAAACTGTTTTTT
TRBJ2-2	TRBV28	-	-	CASSLGVRAGELFF	TGTGCCAGCAGTTTAGGAGTGCGGGCCGGGGAGCTGTTTTTT
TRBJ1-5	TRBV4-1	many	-	CASSQDGQPQHF	TGCGCCAGCAGCCAAGATGGACAGCCCCAGCATTTT
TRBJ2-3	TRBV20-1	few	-	CSARPRDRTDTQYF	TGCAGTGCTAGACCCCGGGACCGCACAGATACGCAGTATTTT
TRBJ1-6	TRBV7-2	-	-	CASSLGSYSGSPLHF	TGTGCCAGCAGCTTAGGTTCCTACTCAGGTTCACCCCTCCACTTT
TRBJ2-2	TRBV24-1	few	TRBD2	CATSAGGNTGELFF	TGTGCCACCAGTGCGGGGGGGAACACCGGGGAGCTGTTTTTT
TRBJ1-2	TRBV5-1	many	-	CASSLEGWYGYTF	TGCGCCAGCAGCTTGGAGGGATGGTATGGCTACACCTTC
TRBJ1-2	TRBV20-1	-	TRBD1	CSASAGTGIVSNYGYTF	TGCAGTGCTAGTGCCGGGACAGGGATTGTGTCTAACTATGGCTACACCTTC
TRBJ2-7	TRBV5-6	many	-	CASSQRLGAYEQYF	TGTGCCAGCAGCCAACGACTAGGGGCCTACGAGCAGTACTTC
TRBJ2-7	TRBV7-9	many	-	CASSPETVNYEQYF	TGTGCCAGCAGCCCGGAGACAGTTAACTACGAGCAGTACTTC
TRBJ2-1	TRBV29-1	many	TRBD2	CSVETLAGDYNEQFF	TGCAGCGTTGAAACCCTAGCGGGGGACTACAATGAGCAGTTCTTC
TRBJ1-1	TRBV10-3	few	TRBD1	CAISEPDRGAFF	TGTGCCATCAGTGAGCCGGACAGGGGAGCTTTCTTT
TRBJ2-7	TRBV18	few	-	CASSPRTGDYEQYF	TGTGCCAGCTCACCTCGGACTGGAGACTACGAGCAGTACTTC
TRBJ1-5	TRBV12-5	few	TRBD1	CASGTGQGWDQPQHF	TGTGCTAGTGGTACCGGACAGGGATGGGATCAGCCCCAGCATTTT
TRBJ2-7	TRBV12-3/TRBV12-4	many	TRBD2	CASATSVAYEQYF	TGTGCCAGCGCTACTAGCGTGGCCTACGAGCAGTACTTC
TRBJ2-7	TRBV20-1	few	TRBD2	CSAPKGGSGYEQYF	TGCAGTGCTCCCAAGGGCGGGAGCGGGTACGAGCAGTACTTC
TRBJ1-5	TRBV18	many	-	CASSPSSNQPQHF	TGTGCCAGCTCACCCTCCAGCAATCAGCCCCAGCATTTT
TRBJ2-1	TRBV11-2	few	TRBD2	CASSLEASGVSSYNEQFF	TGTGCCAGCAGCTTAGAGGCTAGCGGTGTATCCTCCTACAATGAGCAGTTCTTC
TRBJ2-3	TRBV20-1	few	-	CSARDPQKRAMDTQYF	TGCAGTGCTAGAGACCCTCAGAAGCGGGCTATGGATACGCAGTATTTT
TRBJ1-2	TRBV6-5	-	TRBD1	CASSTRDRAGYGYTF	TGTGCCAGCAGTACTCGGGACAGGGCGGGCTATGGCTACACCTTC
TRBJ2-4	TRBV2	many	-	CASMTLRTGNIQYF	TGTGCCAGCATGACGCTGAGGACTGGAAACATTCAGTACTTC
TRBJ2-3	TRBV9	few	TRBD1	CASSDHSGTGDLTDTQYF	TGTGCCAGCAGCGATCACTCCGGGACAGGGGACCTCACAGATACGCAGTATTTT
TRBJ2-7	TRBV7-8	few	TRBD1	CASSSRTGPYEQYF	TGTGCCAGCAGCTCACGGACAGGACCCTACGAGCAGTACTTC
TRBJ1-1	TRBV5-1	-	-	CASSLGQMSAEAFF	TGCGCCAGCAGCTTGGGCCAAATGTCGGCTGAAGCTTTCTTT
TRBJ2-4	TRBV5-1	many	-	CASSPGTIGDIQYF	TGCGCCAGCAGCCCAGGGACGATCGGGGACATTCAGTACTTC
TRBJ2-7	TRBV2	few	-	CASRAGQKDYEQYF	TGTGCCAGCAGGGCGGGACAGAAGGACTACGAGCAGTACTTC
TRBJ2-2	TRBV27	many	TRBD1	CASSNRGTGELFF	TGTGCCAGCAGTAACAGGGGCACCGGGGAGCTGTTTTTT
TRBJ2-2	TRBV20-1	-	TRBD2	CSARKRLTSGKGVELFF	TGCAGTGCTAGAAAAAGGTTGACTAGCGGGAAAGGGGTGGAGCTGTTTTTT
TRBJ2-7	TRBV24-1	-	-	CATRSVVGNEQYF	TGTGCCACCAGGTCGGTGGTAGGGAATGAGCAGTACTTC
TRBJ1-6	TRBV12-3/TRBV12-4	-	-	CASSLGGRRSPLHF	TGTGCCAGCAGTTTAGGGGGACGGAGGTCACCCCTCCACTTT
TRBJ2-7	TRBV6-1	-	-	CASSESPPYEQYF	TGTGCCAGCAGTGAAAGCCCCCCCTACGAGCAGTACTTC
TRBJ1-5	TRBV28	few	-	CATRQPVSYQPQHF	TGTGCCACTCGGCAGCCCGTCTCATATCAGCCCCAGCATTTT
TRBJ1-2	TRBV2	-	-	CASRSDNYGYTF	TGTGCCAGCAGGTCTGATAACTATGGCTACACCTTC
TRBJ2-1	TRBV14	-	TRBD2	CASSPISGTDEQFF	TGTGCCAGCAGCCCAATTAGCGGGACGGATGAGCAGTTCTTC
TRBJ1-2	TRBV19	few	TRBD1	CASSRQGAAEYGYTF	TGTGCCAGTAGTCGACAGGGGGCGGCGGAGTATGGCTACACCTTC
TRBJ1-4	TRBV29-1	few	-	CSVVWTDEKLFF	TGCAGCGTTGTGTGGACAGATGAAAAACTGTTTTTT
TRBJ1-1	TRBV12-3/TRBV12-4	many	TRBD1	CASTNTGVEAFF	TGTGCCAGCACCAATACAGGGGTAGAAGCTTTCTTT
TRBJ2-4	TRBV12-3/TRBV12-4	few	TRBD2	CASSPREGGIIAKNIQYF	TGTGCCAGCAGTCCCCGGGAGGGCGGAATAATAGCCAAAAACATTCAGTACTTC
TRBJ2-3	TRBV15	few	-	CATSRYPGGTDTQYF	TGTGCCACCAGCAGATATCCAGGGGGCACAGATACGCAGTATTTT
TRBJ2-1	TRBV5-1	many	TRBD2	CASSFQREGDEQFF	TGCGCCAGCAGCTTCCAGCGGGAGGGTGATGAGCAGTTCTTC
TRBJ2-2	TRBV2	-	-	CASTGDTGELFF	TGTGCCAGCACGGGGGACACCGGGGAGCTGTTTTTT
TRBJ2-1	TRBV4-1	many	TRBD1	CASSQDPTGGRNEQFF	TGCGCCAGCAGCCAAGACCCGACAGGGGGGCGCAATGAGCAGTTCTTC
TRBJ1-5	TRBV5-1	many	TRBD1	CASSVAGGSNQPQHF	TGCGCCAGCAGCGTGGCAGGGGGGAGCAATCAGCCCCAGCATTTT
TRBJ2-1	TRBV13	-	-	CASSLPRLSSYNEQFF	TGTGCCAGCAGCTTACCAAGACTAAGCTCCTACAATGAGCAGTTCTTC